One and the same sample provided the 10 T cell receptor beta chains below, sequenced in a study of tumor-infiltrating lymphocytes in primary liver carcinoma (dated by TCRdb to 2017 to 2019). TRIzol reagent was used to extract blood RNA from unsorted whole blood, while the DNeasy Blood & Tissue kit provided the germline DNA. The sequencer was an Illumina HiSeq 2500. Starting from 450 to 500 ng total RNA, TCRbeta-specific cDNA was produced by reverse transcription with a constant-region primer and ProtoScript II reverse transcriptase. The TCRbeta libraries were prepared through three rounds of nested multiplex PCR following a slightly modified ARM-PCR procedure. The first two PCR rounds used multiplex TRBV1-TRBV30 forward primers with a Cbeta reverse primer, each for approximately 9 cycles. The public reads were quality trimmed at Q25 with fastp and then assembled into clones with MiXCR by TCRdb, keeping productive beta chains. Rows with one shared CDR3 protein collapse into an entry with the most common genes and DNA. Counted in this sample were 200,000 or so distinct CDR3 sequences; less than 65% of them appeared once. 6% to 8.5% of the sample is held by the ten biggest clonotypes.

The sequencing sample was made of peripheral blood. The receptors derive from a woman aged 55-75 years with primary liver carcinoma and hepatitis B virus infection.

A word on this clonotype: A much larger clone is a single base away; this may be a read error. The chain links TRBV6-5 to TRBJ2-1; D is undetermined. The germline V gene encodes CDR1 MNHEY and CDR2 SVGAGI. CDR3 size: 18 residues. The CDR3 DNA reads TGTGTCAGCAGCTTTACGTCTTCCCGGAAGGTGGTTTTCAATGAGCAGTTCTTC. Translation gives CVSSFTSSRKVVFNEQFF.

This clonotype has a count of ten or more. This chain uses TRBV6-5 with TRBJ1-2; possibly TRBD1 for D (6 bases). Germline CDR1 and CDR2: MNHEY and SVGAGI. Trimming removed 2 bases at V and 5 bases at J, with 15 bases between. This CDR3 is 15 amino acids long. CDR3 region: CASSYTQQGRYGYTF. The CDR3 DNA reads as TGTGCCAGCAGTTACACCCAACAGGGCCGGTATGGCTACACCTTC.

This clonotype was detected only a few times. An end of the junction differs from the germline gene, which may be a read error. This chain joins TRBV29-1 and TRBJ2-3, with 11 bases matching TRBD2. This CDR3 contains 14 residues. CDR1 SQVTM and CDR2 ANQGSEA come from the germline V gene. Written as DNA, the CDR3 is TGCAGCGTTGAGACTAGCGGGATCACAGATGCGCAGTATTTT. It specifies CSVETSGITDAQYF.

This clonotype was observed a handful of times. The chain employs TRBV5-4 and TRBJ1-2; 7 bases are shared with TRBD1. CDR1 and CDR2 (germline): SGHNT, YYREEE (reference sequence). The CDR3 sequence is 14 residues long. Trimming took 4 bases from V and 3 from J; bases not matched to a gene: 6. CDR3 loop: CASSPGQEDYGYTF. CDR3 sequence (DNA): TGTGCCAGCAGCCCCGGACAGGAGGACTATGGCTACACCTTC. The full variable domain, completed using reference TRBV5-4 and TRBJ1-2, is ETGVTQSPTHLIKTRGQQVTLRCSSQSGHNTVSWYQQALGQGPQFIFQYYREEENGRGNFPPRFSGLQFPNYSSELNVNALELDDSALYLCASSPGQEDYGYTFGSGTRLTVV.

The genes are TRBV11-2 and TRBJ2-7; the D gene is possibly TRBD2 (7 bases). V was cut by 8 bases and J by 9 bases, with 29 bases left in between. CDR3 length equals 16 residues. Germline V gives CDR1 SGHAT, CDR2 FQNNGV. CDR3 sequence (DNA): TGTGCCAGCGCGACTCCTGGGCGGGATGCAAGGGGGGGGCAGTACTTC. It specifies CASATPGRDARGGQYF.

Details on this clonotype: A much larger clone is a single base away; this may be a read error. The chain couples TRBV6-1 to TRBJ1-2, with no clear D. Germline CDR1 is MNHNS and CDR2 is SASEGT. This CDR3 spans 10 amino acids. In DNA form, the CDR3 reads TGTGCCAACAGTCAGAATGGCTACACCTTC. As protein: CANSQNGYTF.

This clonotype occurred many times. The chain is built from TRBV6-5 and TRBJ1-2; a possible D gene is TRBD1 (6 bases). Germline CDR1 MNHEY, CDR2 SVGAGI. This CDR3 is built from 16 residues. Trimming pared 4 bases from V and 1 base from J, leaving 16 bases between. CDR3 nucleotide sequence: TGTGCCAGCAGTTCTCCCCGGGGGGGCGGTAACTATGGCTACACCTTC. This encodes CASSSPRGGGNYGYTF.

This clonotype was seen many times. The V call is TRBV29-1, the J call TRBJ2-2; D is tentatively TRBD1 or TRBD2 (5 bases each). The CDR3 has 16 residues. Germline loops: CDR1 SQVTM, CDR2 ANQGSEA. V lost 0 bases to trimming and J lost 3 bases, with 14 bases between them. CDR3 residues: CSVEDTGHLDTGELFF. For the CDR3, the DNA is TGCAGCGTTGAAGATACGGGGCACTTGGACACCGGGGAGCTGTTTTTT.

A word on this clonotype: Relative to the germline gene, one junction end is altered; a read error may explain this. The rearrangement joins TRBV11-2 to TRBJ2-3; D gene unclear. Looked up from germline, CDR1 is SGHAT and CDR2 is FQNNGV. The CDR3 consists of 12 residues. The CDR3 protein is CVSNSTVHAQYF. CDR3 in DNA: TGTGTCAGCAACTCGACTGTTCATGCGCAGTATTTT. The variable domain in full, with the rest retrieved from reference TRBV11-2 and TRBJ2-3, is EAGVAQSPRYKIIEKRQSVAFWCNPISGHATLYWYQQILGQGPKLLIQFQNNGVVDDSQLPKDRFSAERLKGVDSTLKIQPAKLEDSAVYLCVSNSTVHAQYFGPGTRLTVL.

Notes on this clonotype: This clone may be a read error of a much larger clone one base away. The CDR3 is CGVRGQGGTEAFF. The CDR3 coding sequence is TGCGGCGTTAGAGGTCAGGGAGGCACTGAAGCTTTCTTT. The rearrangement uses TRBV29-1 and TRBJ1-1, with a weak D call TRBD1 (5 bases). CDR1 SQVTM and CDR2 ANQGSEA come from the germline V gene. CDR3 size: 13 residues.